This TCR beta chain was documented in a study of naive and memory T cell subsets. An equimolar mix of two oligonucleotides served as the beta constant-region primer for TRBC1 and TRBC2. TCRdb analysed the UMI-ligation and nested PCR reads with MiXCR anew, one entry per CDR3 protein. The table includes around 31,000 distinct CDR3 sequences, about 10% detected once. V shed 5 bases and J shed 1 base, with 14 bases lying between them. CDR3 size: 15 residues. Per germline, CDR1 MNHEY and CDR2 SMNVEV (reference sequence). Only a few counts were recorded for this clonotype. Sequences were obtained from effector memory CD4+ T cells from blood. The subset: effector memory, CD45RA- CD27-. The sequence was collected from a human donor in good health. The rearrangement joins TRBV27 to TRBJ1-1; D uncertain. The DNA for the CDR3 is TGTGCCAGCAGTCTAAACAGCTCTCCGAACACTGAAGCTTTCTTT. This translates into CASSLNSSPNTEAFF.